The clone carrying this T cell receptor (beta chain) was observed a handful of times. From the RT-PCR reads, TCRdb called clonotypes with MiXCR, one entry per CDR3 protein. Here the sample spans roughly 230,000 distinct CDR3 sequences, 12% to 15% being singletons. This entry belongs to a study of patients and donors after allogeneic stem cell transplantation. The CDR3 is 13 amino acids. The germline gives CDR1 MNHNS, CDR2 SASEGT. V was clipped by 7 bases and J by 4 bases, with 13 bases between them. This receptor was obtained from a human donor who was either an allogeneic HSCT recipient or a stem cell or donor lymphocyte infusion donor (not recorded which). It is not recorded whose cells these are; they may come from a transplant donor. The chain joins TRBV6-1 to TRBJ1-2; possibly TRBD1 for D (6 bases). Material for sequencing was blood, either unsorted or a sorted T cell fraction (not recorded which). CDR3 nucleotide sequence: TGTGCCAGCAAGTTAGGGACATCCTATGGCTACACCTTC. This encodes CASKLGTSYGYTF.